The T cell receptor (beta chain) described here comes from a study of technical replicates of blood from several donors. The CDR3 spans 18 residues. Trimming removed 4 bases from V and 5 bases from J; junction bases left unmatched: 17. Clones were read by immunoSEQ multiplex PCR, and TCRdb kept only the in-frame ones, dropping some. Among approximately 95,000 clones listed, about 95% were seen once. The chain recombines TRBV23-1 with TRBJ1-5; TRBD1 matches 7 bases. TRBV23-1 is placed among ORFs of uncertain function. The sequence was obtained from a human donor in good health. The sample comprised T cells isolated from PBMCs. The CDR3 DNA sequence: TGCGCCAGCAGTCCAAACAGGGGTTTAGGGTTGAGGGATCAGCCCCAGCATTTT. Translation: CASSPNRGLGLRDQPQHF.